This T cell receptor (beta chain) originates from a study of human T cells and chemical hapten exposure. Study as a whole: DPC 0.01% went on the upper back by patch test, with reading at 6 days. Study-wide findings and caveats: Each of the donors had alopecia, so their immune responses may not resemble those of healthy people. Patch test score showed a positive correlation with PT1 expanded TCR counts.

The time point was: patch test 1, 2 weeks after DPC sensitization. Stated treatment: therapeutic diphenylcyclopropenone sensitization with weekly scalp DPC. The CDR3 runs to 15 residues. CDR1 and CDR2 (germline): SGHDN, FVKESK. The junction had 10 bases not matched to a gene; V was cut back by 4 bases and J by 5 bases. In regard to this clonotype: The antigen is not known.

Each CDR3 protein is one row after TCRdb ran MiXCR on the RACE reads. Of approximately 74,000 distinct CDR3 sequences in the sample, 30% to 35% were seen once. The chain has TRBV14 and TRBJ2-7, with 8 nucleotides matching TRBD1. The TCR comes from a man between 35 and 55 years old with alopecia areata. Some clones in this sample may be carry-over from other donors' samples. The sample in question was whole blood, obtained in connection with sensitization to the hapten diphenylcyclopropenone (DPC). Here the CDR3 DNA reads TGTGCCAGCAGCCCTAAAGGCAGGGGGCGCGACGAGCAGTACTTC. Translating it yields CASSPKGRGRDEQYF.